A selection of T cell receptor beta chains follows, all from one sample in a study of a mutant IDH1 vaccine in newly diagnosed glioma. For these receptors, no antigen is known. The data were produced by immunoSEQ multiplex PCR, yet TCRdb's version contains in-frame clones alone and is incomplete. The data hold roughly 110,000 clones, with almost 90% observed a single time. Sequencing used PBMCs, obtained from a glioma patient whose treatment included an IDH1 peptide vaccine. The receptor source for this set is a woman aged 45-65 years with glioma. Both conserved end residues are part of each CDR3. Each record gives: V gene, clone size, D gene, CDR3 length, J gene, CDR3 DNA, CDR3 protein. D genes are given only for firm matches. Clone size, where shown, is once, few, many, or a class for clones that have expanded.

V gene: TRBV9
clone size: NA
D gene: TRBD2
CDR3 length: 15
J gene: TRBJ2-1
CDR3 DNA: TGTGCCAGCAGCGCCCCGGGACTAGCGGGGCATGAGCAGTTCTTC
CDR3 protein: CASSAPGLAGHEQFF

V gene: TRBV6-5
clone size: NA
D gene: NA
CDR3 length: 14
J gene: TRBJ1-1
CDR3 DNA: TGTGCCAGCGGCCGCGGGGGGGGTTTGACTGAAGCTTTCTTT
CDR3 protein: CASGRGGGLTEAFF

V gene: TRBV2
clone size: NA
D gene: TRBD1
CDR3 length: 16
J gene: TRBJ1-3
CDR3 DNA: TGTGCCAGCAGTCTCGGACAGGGTTTATCTGGAAACACCATATATTTT
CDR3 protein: CASSLGQGLSGNTIYF

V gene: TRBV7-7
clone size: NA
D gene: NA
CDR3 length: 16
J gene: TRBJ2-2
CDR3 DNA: TGTGCTAGCAGCTTAGGGTCGGGGGGCGCGACCGGGGAGCTGTTTTTT
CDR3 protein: CASSLGSGGATGELFF

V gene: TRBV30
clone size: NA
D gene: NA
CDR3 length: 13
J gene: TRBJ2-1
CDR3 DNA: TGTGCCTGGGCACGGGACCGCTACAATGAGCAGTTCTTC
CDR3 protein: CAWARDRYNEQFF

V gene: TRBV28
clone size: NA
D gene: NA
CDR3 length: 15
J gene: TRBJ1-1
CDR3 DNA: TGTGCCAGCAGTTCGGCTGGACAGTTGAACACTGAAGCTTTCTTT
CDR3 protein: CASSSAGQLNTEAFF

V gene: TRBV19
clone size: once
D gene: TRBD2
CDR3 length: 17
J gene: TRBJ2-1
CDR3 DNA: TGTGCCAGTATGCGTTTCTTAGTAGCGGGAGAAGGGGATGAGCAGTTCTTC
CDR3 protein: CASMRFLVAGEGDEQFF

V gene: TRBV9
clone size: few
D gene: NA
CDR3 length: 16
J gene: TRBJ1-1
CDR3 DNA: TGTGCCAGCAGCGTAGACCGGTCGTTTAGGACCCAAGGGGCTTTCTTT
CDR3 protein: CASSVDRSFRTQGAFF

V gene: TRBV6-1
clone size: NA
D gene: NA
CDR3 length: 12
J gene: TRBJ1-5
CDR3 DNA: TGTGCCAGCAGTGAAGTATATCAGCCCCAGCATTTT
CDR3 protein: CASSEVYQPQHF

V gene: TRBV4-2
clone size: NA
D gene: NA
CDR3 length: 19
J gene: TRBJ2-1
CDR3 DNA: TGTGCCAGCAGCCAAGTTGGGTTAGCGGCAATTAGCTCCTACAATGAGCAGTTCTTC
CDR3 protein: CASSQVGLAAISSYNEQFF

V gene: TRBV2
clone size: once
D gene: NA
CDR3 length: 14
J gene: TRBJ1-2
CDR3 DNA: TGTGCCAGCAGTCGAACGCACTCCAACTATGGCTACACCTTC
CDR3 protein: CASSRTHSNYGYTF

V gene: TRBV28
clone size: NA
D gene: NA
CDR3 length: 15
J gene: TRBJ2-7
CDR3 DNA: TGTGCCAGCAATCCCCCCGTTGCGGGCCCCTACGAGCAGTACTTC
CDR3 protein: CASNPPVAGPYEQYF

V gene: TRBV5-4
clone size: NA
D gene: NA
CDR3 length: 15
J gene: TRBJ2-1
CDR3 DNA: TGTGCCAGCAGCTTAGGTGGGAGCCAGTACAATGAGCAGTTCTTC
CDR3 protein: CASSLGGSQYNEQFF

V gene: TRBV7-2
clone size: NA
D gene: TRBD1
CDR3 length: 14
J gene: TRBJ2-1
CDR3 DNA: TGTGCCAGCGGACAGGGCACGAGATACAATGAGCAGTTCTTC
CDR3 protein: CASGQGTRYNEQFF

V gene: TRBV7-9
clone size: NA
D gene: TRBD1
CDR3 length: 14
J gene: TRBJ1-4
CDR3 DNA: TGTGCCAGCAGCTTCACAGGGGCTTTTGAAAAACTGTTTTTT
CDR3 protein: CASSFTGAFEKLFF

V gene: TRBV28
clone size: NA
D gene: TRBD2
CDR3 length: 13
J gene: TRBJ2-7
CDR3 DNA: TGTGCCAGCAATCGACTAGCGGGAGACGAGCAGTACTTC
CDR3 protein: CASNRLAGDEQYF

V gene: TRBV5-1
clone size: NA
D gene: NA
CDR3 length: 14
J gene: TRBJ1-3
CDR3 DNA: TGCGCCAGCAGCCTCAGGGTACTTGGAAACACCATATATTTT
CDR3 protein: CASSLRVLGNTIYF

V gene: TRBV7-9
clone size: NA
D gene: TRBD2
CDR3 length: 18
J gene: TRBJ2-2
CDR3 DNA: TGTGCCAGCAGCTTAATGGGACTAGCGGGAGCGATCACCGGGGAGCTGTTTTTT
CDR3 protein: CASSLMGLAGAITGELFF

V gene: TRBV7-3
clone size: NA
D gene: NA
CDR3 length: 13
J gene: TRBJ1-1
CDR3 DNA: TGTGCCAGCAGCCTTCTGGGGCTAACTGAAGCTTTCTTT
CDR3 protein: CASSLLGLTEAFF

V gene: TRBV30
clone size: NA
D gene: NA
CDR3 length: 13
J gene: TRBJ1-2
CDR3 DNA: TGTGCCTGGAGTGAGAGGGTTGGAAGTGGCTACACCTTC
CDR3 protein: CAWSERVGSGYTF

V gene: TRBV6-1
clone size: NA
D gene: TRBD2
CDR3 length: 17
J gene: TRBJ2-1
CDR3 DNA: TGTGCCAGCAGTGAAGCTCCGACTAGCGGGTCGTTTTATGAGCAGTTCTTC
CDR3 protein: CASSEAPTSGSFYEQFF

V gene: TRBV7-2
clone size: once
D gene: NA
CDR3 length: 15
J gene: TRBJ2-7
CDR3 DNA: TGTGCCAGCAGCCCCTCAGGCGGGGTATCCTACGAGCAGTACTTC
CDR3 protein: CASSPSGGVSYEQYF

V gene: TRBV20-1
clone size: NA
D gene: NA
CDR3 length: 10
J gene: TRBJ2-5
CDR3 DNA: TGCAGTGCTAGAGTAGAGACCCAGTACTTC
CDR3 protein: CSARVETQYF

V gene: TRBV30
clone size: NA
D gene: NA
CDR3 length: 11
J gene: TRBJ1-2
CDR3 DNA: TGTGCCTGGAGCTCTAACTATGGCTACACCTTC
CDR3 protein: CAWSSNYGYTF

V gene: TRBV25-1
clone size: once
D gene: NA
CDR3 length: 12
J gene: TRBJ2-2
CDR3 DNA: TGTGCCAGTTCAGGGGGGGGCGGGGAGCTGTTTTTT
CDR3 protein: CASSGGGGELFF

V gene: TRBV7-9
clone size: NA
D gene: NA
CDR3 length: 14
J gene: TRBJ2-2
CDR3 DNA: TGTGCCAGCCTTACAGCGAGATGGGGCGGGGAGCTGTTTTTT
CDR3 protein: CASLTARWGGELFF